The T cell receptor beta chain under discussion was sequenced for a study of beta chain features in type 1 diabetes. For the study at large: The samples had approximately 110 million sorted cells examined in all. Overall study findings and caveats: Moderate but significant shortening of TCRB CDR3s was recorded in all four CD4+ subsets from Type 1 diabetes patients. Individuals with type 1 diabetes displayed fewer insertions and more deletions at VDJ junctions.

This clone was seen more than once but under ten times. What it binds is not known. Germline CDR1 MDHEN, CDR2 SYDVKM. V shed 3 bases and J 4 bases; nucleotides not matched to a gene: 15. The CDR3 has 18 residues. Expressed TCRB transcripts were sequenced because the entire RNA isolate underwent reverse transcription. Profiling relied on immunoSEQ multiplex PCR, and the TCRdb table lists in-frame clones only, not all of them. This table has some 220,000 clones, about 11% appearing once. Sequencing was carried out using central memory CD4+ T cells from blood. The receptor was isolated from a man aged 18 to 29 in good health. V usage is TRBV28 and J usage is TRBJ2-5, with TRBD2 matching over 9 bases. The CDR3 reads CASSLPLGAGGPRETQYF. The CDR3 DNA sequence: TGTGCCAGCAGTTTGCCCCTAGGGGCGGGAGGGCCCCGAGAGACCCAGTACTTC.